A single sample gave rise to the 6 T cell receptor beta chains below, sequenced in a study of regulatory T cells in long-lasting Graves disease. Noted time point: newly diagnosed GD, antithyroid drugs for less than 3 months. Making the TCR library involved RNA that had been extracted from PBMCs. Relying on iRepertoire HTBI primers and Arm-PCR of CDR3 regions, the team built TCR beta libraries. MiXCR was run by TCRdb on the multiplex PCR reads, yielding one entry per CDR3 protein. The profile shows 200,000 to 250,000 distinct CDR3 sequences, around 20% of them singletons. Here the sequenced sample was peripheral blood mononuclear cells (PBMCs), taken at new diagnosis, from a patient treated with antithyroid drugs. The receptors originated from a female donor with Graves disease.

This clonotype was seen many times. The V gene is TRBV7-2, the J gene TRBJ2-3; 8 bases map to TRBD2. CDR3 length equals 15 residues. Losses at the gene ends were 6 bases for V and 1 base for J; bases not matched to a gene: 6. The germline V gene has CDR1 SGHTA and CDR2 FQGNSA. CDR3 in DNA: TGTGCCAGCAGGGTCACTAGCGGACGCACAGATACGCAGTATTTT. Amino acid sequence: CASRVTSGRTDTQYF.

Many counts were recorded for this clonotype. This rearrangement joins TRBV20-1 to TRBJ2-1; 7 nucleotides align to TRBD2. CDR3 length equals 15 residues. CDR1 and CDR2 (germline): DFQATT, SNEGSKA (reference sequence). V lost 5 bases, J lost 5 bases, and 12 bases stayed unmatched. The CDR3 DNA follows: TGCAGTGCTGCAACTCCGGGACTATCCCACAATGAGCAGTTCTTC. It yields the protein CSAATPGLSHNEQFF.

There are many counts of this clonotype. J is TRBJ2-3 and V is TRBV7-3; D is uncertain. Germline V lookup: CDR1 SGHTA, CDR2 FQGTGA. The ends were cut back, 8 bases at V and 2 bases at J, with 8 bases in the middle. The CDR3 has 12 residues. The CDR3 is CASPRITDTQYF. CDR3 coding DNA: TGTGCCAGCCCCCGGATCACAGATACGCAGTATTTT.

The chain couples TRBV2 to TRBJ2-2; unclear D gene. This CDR3 spans 14 amino acids. The V and J ends lost 6 bases and 7 bases respectively, with 15 bases between them. The germline CDR1 and CDR2 sequences are SNHLY and FYNNEI. CDR3 in amino acids: CASRPPRTLGELFF. DNA for the CDR3: TGTGCCAGCAGGCCCCCTAGGACCCTCGGGGAGCTGTTTTTT.

Turning to this clonotype: A much larger clone sits a single nucleotide away, making a read error possible. This rearrangement joins TRBV7-9 to TRBJ2-1; a possible D gene is TRBD2 (6 bases). This CDR3 is built from 14 residues. Germline V gene sequence: CDR1 SEHNR, CDR2 FQNEAQ (reference sequence). CDR3 sequence (DNA): TGTGCCGGCAGCTGGGGGACTTTAAGGAATGAGCAGTTCTTC. Translation: CAGSWGTLRNEQFF.

This clonotype was observed at least ten times. The J gene is TRBJ2-1, the V gene TRBV15, with D perhaps TRBD2 (7 bases). Trimming left V 4 bases short and J 4 bases short, with 20 bases between. This CDR3 has 17 residues. CDR1 and CDR2 (germline): LNHNV, YYDKDF (reference sequence). For the CDR3, the DNA is TGTGCCACCAGCAAGGGAGGGGGAGCCAAAAAATACAATGAGCAGTTCTTC. Translation gives CATSKGGGAKKYNEQFF. The complete variable domain, with remaining parts taken from reference TRBV15 and TRBJ2-1, reads DAMVIQNPRYQVTQFGKPVTLSCSQTLNHNVMYWYQQKSSQAPKLLFHYYDKDFNNEADTPDNFQSRRPNTSFCFLDIRSPGLGDTAMYLCATSKGGGAKKYNEQFFGPGTRLTVL.